The TCR beta chain under discussion was sequenced for a study of blood T cell repertoires in COVID-19. Study as a whole: Acute and convalescent COVID-19 samples came from the United States, Italy and Spain. The cDNA or gDNA used as material had been derived from T cells, B-cell-depleted T cells, or PBMCs.

Germline CDR1 is ENHRY and CDR2 is SYGVKD. There are 15 residues in the CDR3. V was pared by 4 bases and J by 0 bases, with 5 bases of the junction left unmatched. This clone was recorded a few times. In the original processing: Amplified reference gene primers provided the basis for estimating nucleated cell counts. Some clones are missing from TCRdb's copy, which holds only in-frame ones; the method was immunoSEQ multiplex PCR. V and J calls and clone size are as listed in that table; D and trimming were resolved from the DNA. Of 200,000 to 300,000 clones in the sample, approximately 85% were seen once.

What was sequenced was peripheral blood. The sequence was collected from a man at least 80 years old with acute or convalescent COVID-19. J is TRBJ2-5 and V is TRBV10-3, with 7 bases aligning to TRBD1. CDR3 loop: CAISARGQYQETQYF. The DNA for the CDR3 is TGTGCCATCAGTGCCCGGGGACAGTACCAAGAGACCCAGTACTTC.